What follows is one TCR beta chain and its context. CDR3 size: 12 residues. V was clipped by 5 bases and J by 5 bases, with 12 bases between them. CDR1 and CDR2 (germline): DFQATT, SNEGSKA (reference sequence). One entry per CDR3 protein results from TCRdb running MiXCR on the RT-PCR reads. The profile shows hundreds of thousands of distinct CDR3 sequences, approximately 15% of them singletons. The TCR comes from a female donor in good health, serving as a healthy control. Sequenced material: memory CD4+ T cells from blood. The chain links TRBV20-1 to TRBJ2-5; D unresolved. The DNA of the CDR3 is TGCAGTGCTCCTCCCCCCGGGGAGACCCAGTACTTC. Protein: CSAPPPGETQYF.